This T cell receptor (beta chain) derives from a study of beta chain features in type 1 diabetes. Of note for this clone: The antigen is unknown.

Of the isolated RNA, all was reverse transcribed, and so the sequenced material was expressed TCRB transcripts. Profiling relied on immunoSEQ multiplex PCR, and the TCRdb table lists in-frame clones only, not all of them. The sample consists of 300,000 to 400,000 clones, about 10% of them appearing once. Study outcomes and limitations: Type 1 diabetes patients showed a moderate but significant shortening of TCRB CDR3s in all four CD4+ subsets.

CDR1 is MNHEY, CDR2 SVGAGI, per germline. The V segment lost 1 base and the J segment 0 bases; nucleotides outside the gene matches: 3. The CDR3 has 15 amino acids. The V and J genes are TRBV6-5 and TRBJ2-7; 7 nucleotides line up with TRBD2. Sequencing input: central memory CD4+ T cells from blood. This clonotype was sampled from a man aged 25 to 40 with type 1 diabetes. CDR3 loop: CASSYLGGSSYEQYF. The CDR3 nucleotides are TGTGCCAGCAGTTACTTGGGCGGGAGCTCCTACGAGCAGTACTTC.